The entry below describes one T cell receptor (beta chain). RNA transcripts provided the source from which TCR beta CDR3 regions were amplified. First-round RT-PCR targeting the TCR CDR3 was performed with the HTBI primer set. TCRdb re-derived calls from the multiplex PCR reads in MiXCR, one entry per CDR3 protein. Of 300,000 to 450,000 distinct CDR3 sequences listed, roughly 14% are singletons. The CDR3 sequence is 16 residues long. CDR1 is SGHTA and CDR2 is FQGNSA in the germline V gene. J gave up 7 bases and V 0 bases, and 4 bases lay outside the gene matches. This entry is derived from a study of T cells in Graves' hyperthyroidism and ophthalmopathy.

The J gene is TRBJ1-6, the V gene TRBV7-2, with 9 bases matching TRBD1. The sequence was collected from a young woman with Graves' hyperthyroidism that later progressed to Graves' ophthalmopathy. Sequenced: blood. CDR3 bases: TGTGCCAGCAGCTTAGCGCGCGGGACAGGGAATTCACCCCTCCACTTT. This gives the protein CASSLARGTGNSPLHF. Based on the CDR3 plus reference TRBV7-2 and TRBJ1-6, the full variable domain is GAGVSQSPSNKVTEKGKDVELRCDPISGHTALYWYRQSLGQGLEFLIYFQGNSAPDKSGLPSDRFSAERTGGSVSTLTIQRTQQEDSAVYLCASSLARGTGNSPLHFGNGTRLTVT.